This T cell receptor (beta chain) came from a study of blood T cell repertoires in COVID-19. Assay: immunoSEQ multiplex PCR; the TCRdb copy retains only in-frame clones and omits some. The sample shows roughly 180,000 clones, about 93% of them seen only once. Looked up from germline, CDR1 is SGHRS and CDR2 is YFSETQ. Trimming left V 5 bases short and J 0 bases short, with 23 bases between. The CDR3 is 18 amino acids. The receptor was derived from a young man with COVID-19, enrolled during active disease. The chain joins TRBV5-1 to TRBJ1-1, with D maybe TRBD1 (6 bases). Specimen: peripheral blood. CDR3 sequence: CASSLILGAGSMNTEAFF. The CDR3 nucleotides read TGCGCCAGCAGTCTTATCTTGGGGGCAGGGAGCATGAACACTGAAGCTTTCTTT. Filled out from reference TRBV5-1 and TRBJ1-1, the complete variable domain reads KAGVTQTPRYLIKTRGQQVTLSCSPISGHRSVSWYQQTPGQGLQFLFEYFSETQRNKGNFPGRFSGRQFSNSRSEMNVSTLELGDSALYLCASSLILGAGSMNTEAFFGQGTRLTVV.